These T cell receptor beta chains were read from a single sample in a study of beta chain features in type 1 diabetes. The protocol was immunoSEQ multiplex PCR, while the TCRdb copy is restricted to in-frame clones and leaves out a portion. The table has about 45,000 clones, approximately 68% seen once. The sequenced sample was Tregs from blood. Every receptor here comes from a woman between 18 and 29 years old with type 1 diabetes. Both conserved end residues are part of each CDR3. The D gene is left open where the match is weak. Not every row has a clone size; where given, it reads once, few, many or a size class.

v_gene	j_gene	d_gene	abundance	CDR3nt	CDR3aa
TRBV7-9	TRBJ1-5	NA	NA	TGTGCCAGCAGCTTGGACAGCTACAATCAGCCCCAGCATTTT	CASSLDSYNQPQHF
TRBV6-6	TRBJ2-7	NA	NA	TGTGCCAGCAGTTACGTCTCTTGGGCCGTATCCTACGAGCAGTACTTC	CASSYVSWAVSYEQYF
TRBV6-5	TRBJ2-5	NA	NA	TGTGCCAGCAGGCAGTGGGAGACCCAGTACTTC	CASRQWETQYF
TRBV7-2	TRBJ2-3	TRBD2	NA	TGTGCCAGCAGCTTAGTACTGGGGGGGTACACACATACGCAGTATTTT	CASSLVLGGYTHTQYF
TRBV4-1	TRBJ1-5	NA	NA	TGCGCCAGCAGCCAAGATCCGGGTGGACTCGGGCAGCCCCAGCATTTT	CASSQDPGGLGQPQHF
TRBV27	TRBJ1-6	NA	NA	TGTGCCAGCAGTTTCAGGGTTAATTCACCCCTCCACTTT	CASSFRVNSPLHF
TRBV2	TRBJ2-7	NA	NA	TGTGCCAGCGTCGAAGAGAGGGTGGCCGAGCAGTACTTC	CASVEERVAEQYF
TRBV4-1	TRBJ1-2	NA	once	TGCGCCAGCAGCCAAGGGAGGGACTATGGCTACACCTTC	CASSQGRDYGYTF
TRBV5-1	TRBJ2-7	TRBD2	NA	TGCGCCAGCAGCGTGACTAGCGGGGGCGCCTACGAGCAGTACTTC	CASSVTSGGAYEQYF
TRBV10-2	TRBJ1-1	NA	NA	TGCGCCAGTACGGGAGGGGTCACTGAAGCTTTCTTT	CASTGGVTEAFF
TRBV19	TRBJ2-1	TRBD2	NA	TGTGCCAGTACTATGGGTTCTAGCGGGAGTCGGTACAATGAGCAGTTCTTC	CASTMGSSGSRYNEQFF
TRBV5-4	TRBJ2-5	NA	once	TGTGCCAGCAGCTTGGTCCAGGGAGAGACCCAGTACTTC	CASSLVQGETQYF
TRBV7-9	TRBJ2-1	TRBD2	NA	TGTGCCAGCTGCTTCTGGGGGCTAGCGGGGTACAATGAGCAGTTCTTC	CASCFWGLAGYNEQFF
TRBV7-9	TRBJ2-1	TRBD2	NA	TGTGCCAGCAGCTTAGATGGGGGGGGTATCTCCTACAATGAGCAGTTCTTC	CASSLDGGGISYNEQFF
TRBV11-2	TRBJ2-5	TRBD2	NA	TGTGCCAGCAGCTCGGCACCTGGCGGGAGAATAGGGGAGACCCAGTACTTC	CASSSAPGGRIGETQYF
TRBV29-1	TRBJ2-6	NA	NA	TGCAGCGCGACAGTAGGCTCTGGGGCCAACGTCCTGACTTTC	CSATVGSGANVLTF
TRBV9	TRBJ2-3	NA	NA	TGTGCCAGCAGCGTAGGTCTAACAGATACGCAGTATTTT	CASSVGLTDTQYF